The clone carrying this T cell receptor beta chain was detected a few times. Its antigen is as yet unknown. CDR3 length: 15 residues. CDR1 and CDR2 (germline): SGHNT, YYREEE (reference sequence). The germline V and J ends were trimmed by 4 bases and 2 bases, with 15 bases remaining between them. The whole isolated RNA underwent reverse transcription, so sequencing captured expressed TCRB transcripts. About 3.6 million reads was the average for naive, central memory and regulatory T cell samples. TCRdb keeps only in-frame clones here, not all; method: immunoSEQ multiplex PCR. The sample carries nearly 350,000 clones, around 9.7% recorded once. This record comes from a study of beta chain features in type 1 diabetes. Findings of the study overall: Whether HLA type influences TCRB rearrangement remained unresolved here. Type 1 diabetes patients showed a moderate but significant shortening of TCRB CDR3s in all four CD4+ subsets.

Isolation of CD4+ naive, central memory, regulatory and stem cell-like memory cells was achieved by sorting via CD45RO/CCR7/CD25/CD127/CD95/CD27. Sequenced material: central memory CD4+ T cells from blood. The chain links TRBV5-4 to TRBJ1-2; weak D call: TRBD1 (5 bases). This TCR came from a man aged 30 to 39 with type 1 diabetes. The CDR3: CASSMVGTPNYGYTF. The CDR3 nucleotides read TGTGCCAGCAGCATGGTCGGGACCCCGAACTATGGCTACACCTTC. The full variable domain, completed using reference TRBV5-4 and TRBJ1-2, is ETGVTQSPTHLIKTRGQQVTLRCSSQSGHNTVSWYQQALGQGPQFIFQYYREEENGRGNFPPRFSGLQFPNYSSELNVNALELDDSALYLCASSMVGTPNYGYTFGSGTRLTVV.